This TCR beta chain was recovered during a study of T cell responses to AZD1222 COVID-19 vaccine. Study results and caveats: Clonal diversity may have been underestimated in mostly white British donors. The number of AZD1222 recipients seropositive at baseline was only five to seven. Reports indicate that nearly half of spike-specific TCRs are directed at unmutated variant regions.

V was clipped by 7 bases and J by 2 bases; unmatched bases: 10. Germline CDR1 reads MNHEY; CDR2 reads SVGAGI. The CDR3 sequence is 15 residues long. Combined were second doses at about 4 or about 12 weeks. Sequencing was performed with immunoSEQ multiplex PCR; in TCRdb, only in-frame clones are kept and a portion is missing. Found here are 150,000 to 200,000 clones, 85% to 90% of them singletons; the top ten hold approximately 10%. Concerning this clone itself: The antigen is unknown.

The sample in question was peripheral blood, obtained 28 days after the second AZD1222 dose. The sequence was collected from an adult who received the AZD1222 COVID-19 vaccine. The J gene is TRBJ1-1, the V gene TRBV6-5, with TRBD1 identical over 7 bases. The CDR3 DNA is TGTGCCAGCACCAAGGCAGGGGGGGGAAACACTGAAGCTTTCTTT. It yields the protein CASTKAGGGNTEAFF.